Listed below are T cell receptor beta chains from one sample, sequenced in a study of molecular identifiers for immune sequencing clone quantification. TCRdb re-called the PCR reads through MiXCR, storing one row per CDR3 protein. The sample comprises about 640,000 distinct CDR3 sequences, 15% to 20% of which are singletons, and roughly 0.83% rests with the top ten. The specimen was naive CD8+ T cells from blood, with Jurkat cell RNA spiked in. Source of these receptors: a human donor in good health. Some libraries in this study had Jurkat cell RNA spiked in. Each CDR3 is given with its conserved first and last residue.

>TRBV24-1|TRBJ2-2
CATSETGNQDAGELFF
>TRBV18|TRBJ1-2
CASSDAWGYTF
>TRBV7-9|TRBJ1-1
CASSLEHKGTEAFF
>TRBV30|TRBJ2-7
CASDRGLREQYF
>TRBV30|TRBJ1-1
CARSVGWNTEAFF
>TRBV7-9|TRBJ2-1
CASSPTRGGATIGEQFF
>TRBV20-1|TRBJ2-1
CSARGLTSGAYNEQFF
>TRBV3-1|TRBJ2-7
CASSQVGIPSYEQYF
>TRBV7-6|TRBJ2-7
CASSLAGTAKQYF
>TRBV7-9|TRBJ2-2
CASSPTGGRNTGELFF
>TRBV7-9|TRBJ2-7
CASSKGGWDRGVYEQYF
>TRBV12-3/TRBV12-4|TRBJ1-1
CASSFGFSGRETEAFF
>TRBV24-1|TRBJ2-1
CATSDRTSGRFSYNEQFF
>TRBV5-4|TRBJ1-2
CASSLDRAHGYTF
>TRBV29-1|TRBJ2-7
CSVESGTGAYEQYF
>TRBV27|TRBJ1-5
CASSFLGHAGQPQHF
>TRBV12-3/TRBV12-4|TRBJ2-5
CAGSLFMGQETQYF
>TRBV6-5|TRBJ2-1
CASNGQHNEQFF
>TRBV27|TRBJ2-5
CASSSGLAQETQYF
>TRBV20-1|TRBJ2-2
CSASYTGELFF
>TRBV6-2/TRBV6-3|TRBJ2-7
CATQSYEQYF
>TRBV12-3/TRBV12-4|TRBJ2-3
CASSYPPSDTQYF
>TRBV29-1|TRBJ2-1
CSVGEAGLYNEQFF
>TRBV7-9|TRBJ1-4
CASSFPDKRTNEKLFF
>TRBV7-9|TRBJ2-3
CASSSLTSGEGDTQYF
>TRBV18|TRBJ2-5
CASSELAGGPPETQYF
>TRBV4-3|TRBJ2-1
CASSQETGPSNDEQFF
>TRBV4-1|TRBJ1-5
CASSQGEGGGNQPQHF
>TRBV5-4|TRBJ2-7
CASSSGLRPYEQYF
>TRBV13|TRBJ2-7
CASSLGDSSLYEQYF
>TRBV27|TRBJ2-2
CASSPNRGRGNTGELFF
>TRBV5-8|TRBJ2-7
CASSLGQGTTYEQYF
>TRBV6-6|TRBJ2-5
CASSLEYTGEGETQYF
>TRBV19|TRBJ2-5
CASSAGYQETQYF
>TRBV6-2/TRBV6-3|TRBJ1-6
CASSGTGGSPLHF
>TRBV27|TRBJ2-7
CASRRYFLEGHYEQYF
>TRBV9|TRBJ1-4
CASSVGGSDEKLFF
>TRBV5-6|TRBJ2-6
CASSGGIGANVLTF
>TRBV4-3|TRBJ1-4
CASSQDIQPRGEKLFF
>TRBV11-2|TRBJ2-3
CASSPLTPDTQYF
>TRBV13|TRBJ2-3
CASSPHSTDTQYF
>TRBV19|TRBJ2-1
CASSPRVVHNEQFF
>TRBV30|TRBJ1-5
CAWSTGTGGSNQPQHF
>TRBV20-1|TRBJ2-7
CSAGGLVPYEQYF
>TRBV20-1|TRBJ2-7
CSARDTGTYYEQYF
>TRBV6-6|TRBJ1-3
CASSQPGGILGNTIYF
>TRBV6-1|TRBJ2-7
CASSWGFTYEQYF
>TRBV7-6|TRBJ2-2
CASGLDAEGRTGELFF
>TRBV11-2|TRBJ2-1
CASSFRRERANEQFF
>TRBV5-6|TRBJ2-7
CASSDPTSGGSYEQYF
>TRBV27|TRBJ1-1
CASSPSTGGWTEAFF
>TRBV19|TRBJ1-2
CASSGQGADGYTF
>TRBV5-1|TRBJ2-7
CASSLLPGTQRYEQYF
>TRBV5-1|TRBJ1-4
CASSLEDGEKLFF
>TRBV7-9|TRBJ2-3
CASSSQELAAYTQYF